The source of this T cell receptor (beta chain) is a study of T cell responses to AZD1222 COVID-19 vaccine. Germline lookup yields CDR1 GTSNPN and CDR2 SVGIG (reference sequence). The CDR3 length is 13 residues. V lost 1 base and J 6 bases, leaving 12 bases between the germline ends. The assay was immunoSEQ multiplex PCR, and TCRdb's table has in-frame clones only and misses some. This table has 90,000 to 150,000 clones, around 88% appearing once. The sequences come from peripheral blood, collected 28 days after the second AZD1222 dose. The chain recombines TRBV30 with TRBJ1-1; unclear D gene. The source of this sequence is an adult who received the AZD1222 COVID-19 vaccine. CDR3 bases: TGTGCCTGGAGTGCTCAGCCGGACGCTGAAGCTTTCTTT. Translated: CAWSAQPDAEAFF.